A single sample gave rise to the 4 T cell receptor beta chains below, sequenced in a study of cytomegalovirus exposure and HLA in healthy donors. Researchers ran the PCR with 60 Vbeta and 13 Jbeta primers. Libraries were prepared by immunoSEQ multiplex PCR; TCRdb keeps only in-frame clonotypes and omits some of them. The sample has approximately 150,000 clones; under 85% are singletons. The sequenced material came from PBMCs. These receptors were collected from a young man in good health and CMV-seronegative.

V and J are TRBV27 and TRBJ2-3; TRBD2 matches at 9 bases. V lost 3 bases, J lost 0 bases, and 4 bases stayed unmatched. The CDR3 contains 16 residues. Germline lookup yields CDR1 MNHEY and CDR2 SMNVEV (reference sequence). Here the CDR3 DNA reads TGTGCCAGCAGTTTCAGTGCGGGGGGGAGCACAGATACGCAGTATTTT. As protein: CASSFSAGGSTDTQYF.

The chain links TRBV11-3 to TRBJ2-2; D gene unclear. Germline CDR1 reads SGHNT; CDR2 reads YENEEA. The CDR3 is 13 residues long. Deletions cut 0 bases from V and 8 bases from J, with 7 bases between. The CDR3 protein is CASSLDSEGELFF. DNA for the CDR3: TGTGCCAGCAGCTTAGACTCAGAAGGGGAGCTGTTTTTT.

This chain uses TRBV14 with TRBJ2-7; D is ambiguous. The CDR3 is 13 amino acids. The V gene lost 1 base and the J gene lost 3 bases, with 7 bases spanning the gap. The germline CDR1 and CDR2 sequences are SGHDN and FVKESK. CDR3 sequence (DNA): TGTGCCAGCAGCCAAGGCCTAGGCTACGAGCAGTACTTC. Protein product: CASSQGLGYEQYF. Together with reference TRBV14 and TRBJ2-7, the CDR3 gives the full variable domain: EAGVTQFPSHSVIEKGQTVTLRCDPISGHDNLYWYRRVMGKEIKFLLHFVKESKQDESGMPNNRFLAERTGGTYSTLKVQPAELEDSGVYFCASSQGLGYEQYFGPGTRLTVT.

J is TRBJ2-7 and V is TRBV27; TRBD1 might be the D (6 bases). This CDR3 has 15 amino acids. CDR1 and CDR2 from the germline V gene are MNHEY and SMNVEV (reference sequence). V was clipped by 1 base and J by 2 bases, with 12 bases between them. The CDR3 reads CASSLYGTPTYEQYF. CDR3 nucleotide sequence: TGTGCCAGCAGTTTATACGGGACACCCACCTACGAGCAGTACTTC.